This TCR beta chain originates from a study of blood T cell repertoires in COVID-19. Background on the study: Specimens from acute and convalescent COVID-19 originated in the United States, Italy and Spain. T cells, B-cell-depleted T cells, or PBMCs supplied cDNA or gDNA.

Authors' analysis steps: By means of reference gene primer amplification, nucleated cell counts were estimated. The repertoire was sequenced with immunoSEQ multiplex PCR; TCRdb's copy has only in-frame clones and lacks some. The V and J calls and clone size come from that table; D and trimming were worked out from the DNA. The profile shows roughly 180,000 clones, about 88% of them singletons. CDR1 is LNHDA, CDR2 SQIVND, per germline (reference sequence). Trimming left V 6 bases short and J 4 bases short, with 9 bases between. This CDR3 comprises 13 residues. The material sequenced was peripheral blood. This sequence was found in a man aged 18 to 29 with acute or convalescent COVID-19. V is TRBV19 and J is TRBJ1-4; a possible D gene is TRBD1 (6 bases). CDR3 in DNA: TGTGCCAGTAGCGGACAGATTAATGAAAAACTGTTTTTT. It specifies CASSGQINEKLFF. The full variable domain, with the rest looked up from reference TRBV19 and TRBJ1-4, is DGGITQSPKYLFRKEGQNVTLSCEQNLNHDAMYWYRQDPGQGLRLIYYSQIVNDFQKGDIAEGYSVSREKKESFPLTVTSAQKNPTAFYLCASSGQINEKLFFGSGTQLSVL.